The clone carrying this TCR beta chain was detected once. Antigen specificity is unknown. Generated by immunoSEQ multiplex PCR, the TCRdb table keeps only in-frame clones and is missing some. In the table there are about 280,000 clones, over 75% of which are singletons. These data come from a study of cytomegalovirus exposure and HLA in healthy donors. Germline CDR1 MNHEY, CDR2 SMNVEV (reference sequence). V gave up 3 bases and J gave up 7 bases; unmatched junction bases: 8. This CDR3 contains 14 residues. Findings of the study overall: Listed as cytomegalovirus-associated were 150 or so TCR beta chains.

The chain uses TRBV27 and TRBJ1-2, with 7 bases that match TRBD1. The specimen was PBMCs. This clonotype was obtained from a woman aged 18-29 years in good health and CMV-seronegative. The CDR3 region has the DNA TGTGCCAGCAGTTTCGACAGGGCGGGCAGTGGCTACACCTTC. This codes for CASSFDRAGSGYTF.